One and the same sample provided the 20 T cell receptor beta chains below, sequenced in a study of control samples from healthy donors and cancer patients (dated by TCRdb to 2019 to 2021). The library came from the immunoSEQ multiplex PCR assay. As stored in TCRdb, this immuneACCESS dataset retains in-frame rearrangements with V and J assigned. A fraction of the clones does not appear; measured against another copy, unresolved V genes explain less than half of the discrepancy, and the remainder lacks a known reason. Across this sample there are about 90,000 clones, with approximately 95% seen only once. Jointly, the top ten make up approximately 1.5% of the sample. Material for sequencing was blood. The source is a woman in her twenties or thirties in good health.

The chain has TRBV25-1 and TRBJ1-2; the D is unclear. CDR3 size: 15 residues. Trimming took off 5 bases at V and 4 bases at J, with 17 bases between the two ends. Per the germline V gene, CDR1 is MGHDK and CDR2 is SYGVNS. CDR3 nucleotides: TGTGCCAGCAGTCCTTCCTCGGGTAGCGGCTATGGCTACACCTTC. It codes for CASSPSSGSGYGYTF.

This clone was seen a handful of times. The chain links TRBV18 to TRBJ2-3; D not resolved. This CDR3 comprises 12 residues. Germline V gene sequence: CDR1 KGHSH, CDR2 LQKENI. V shed 6 bases and J shed 3 bases, with 7 bases lying between them. CDR3 region: CASSRTTDTQYF. The CDR3 bases are TGTGCCAGCTCTCGGACGACAGATACGCAGTATTTT.

The chain is built from TRBV28 and TRBJ2-1, with D possibly matching TRBD2 (5 bases). The germline V and J ends were trimmed by 5 bases and 8 bases, with 13 bases remaining between them. This CDR3 contains 13 residues. Per the germline V gene, CDR1 is MDHEN and CDR2 is SYDVKM. In nucleotides, the CDR3 is TGTGCCAGCAGTCTGGACCCGAGGGATGAGCAGTTCTTC. Amino acids: CASSLDPRDEQFF.

The chain employs TRBV27 and TRBJ1-4, with D maybe TRBD1 (6 bases). Germline values: CDR1 MNHEY, CDR2 SMNVEV (reference sequence). CDR3 size: 15 residues. V shed 5 bases and J shed 4 bases, with 14 bases lying between them. The chain's CDR3 is CASSRRQAYNEKLFF. For the CDR3, the DNA is TGTGCCAGCAGTCGCCGACAGGCCTATAATGAAAAACTGTTTTTT.

The chain joins TRBV6-1 to TRBJ2-7; D might be TRBD1 (5 bases). The germline CDR1 and CDR2 sequences are MNHNS and SASEGT. V was shortened by 3 bases and J by 2 bases, with 14 bases between the two germline ends. The CDR3 runs 15 residues. CDR3 sequence reads: CASSDQAGSAYEQYF. CDR3 nucleotides: TGTGCCAGCAGTGATCAGGCAGGGTCAGCCTACGAGCAGTACTTC.

V and J are TRBV4-1 and TRBJ2-7; no definite D call. Germline CDR1 is MGHRA and CDR2 is YSYEKL. The V and J ends lost 0 bases and 4 bases respectively, with 16 bases between them. The CDR3 extends over 16 amino acids. The CDR3 nucleotides read TGCGCCAGCAGCCAAGATTCCCGTTTGGGGATTTACGAGCAGTACTTC. It yields the protein CASSQDSRLGIYEQYF.

The V call is TRBV13, the J call TRBJ1-2; D remains ambiguous. Germline-derived CDR1 and CDR2 are PRHDT and FYEKMQ (reference sequence). The V end lost 0 bases, the J end lost 1 base, and 6 bases lay between the germline ends. CDR3 size: 14 residues. For the CDR3, the DNA is TGTGCCAGCAGCTTAGGCTTCGGTAACTATGGCTACACCTTC. Translated: CASSLGFGNYGYTF. The full variable domain, completed using reference TRBV13 and TRBJ1-2, is AAGVIQSPRHLIKEKRETATLKCYPIPRHDTVYWYQQGPGQDPQFLISFYEKMQSDKGSIPDRFSAQQFSDYHSELNMSSLELGDSALYFCASSLGFGNYGYTFGSGTRLTVV.

The chain couples TRBV20-1 to TRBJ2-5, with TRBD1 identical over 7 bases. The CDR3 is made up of 12 amino acids. Germline lookup yields CDR1 DFQATT and CDR2 SNEGSKA (reference sequence). V shed 3 bases and J 4 bases; nucleotides not matched to a gene: 2. The CDR3: CSASSGGETQYF. For the CDR3, the DNA is TGCAGTGCTAGTTCAGGGGGAGAGACCCAGTACTTC.

The DNA for the CDR3 is TGTGCCAGCAGCTTCGGGACAAATGAAAAACTGTTTTTT. This sequence encodes CASSFGTNEKLFF. The rearrangement uses TRBV11-1 and TRBJ1-4; tentatively, D is TRBD1 (6 bases). Germline assignment: CDR1 SGHAT and CDR2 FQDESV (reference sequence). CDR3 length equals 13 residues. The ends were cut back, 3 bases at V and 5 bases at J, with 7 bases in the middle.

The genes are TRBV6-5 and TRBJ1-4; D is undetermined. Between the trimmed V and J ends, which lost 7 bases and 4 bases, there was a span of 13 bases. The CDR3 sequence is 14 residues long. CDR1 MNHEY and CDR2 SVGAGI come from the germline V gene. The CDR3 reads CASNIGGNNEKLFF. The CDR3 nucleotides are TGTGCCAGCAATATTGGAGGGAATAATGAAAAACTGTTTTTT.

This chain joins TRBV19 and TRBJ1-2; D perhaps matches TRBD1 (5 bases). The CDR3 sequence is 11 residues long. Germline V lookup: CDR1 LNHDA, CDR2 SQIVND (reference sequence). Trimming shortened V by 11 bases and J by 8 bases, and 15 bases separated the two germline ends. DNA of the CDR3: TGTGCCGCCCGAGTCGGGGGGGGCTACACCTTC. Translation gives CAARVGGGYTF.

This rearrangement joins TRBV5-1 to TRBJ2-1; D uncertain. The V gene's germline CDR1 is SGHRS and CDR2 YFSETQ. V gave up 1 base and J gave up 5 bases, with 16 bases separating them. The CDR3 runs 16 residues. DNA for the CDR3: TGCGCCAGCAGCTTGTCAGTTCCCCTCGGGCACAATGAGCAGTTCTTC. Translated, it gives CASSLSVPLGHNEQFF.

This chain joins TRBV4-1 and TRBJ1-4; D is perhaps TRBD1 (5 bases). This CDR3 contains 14 residues. CDR1 and CDR2 (germline): MGHRA, YSYEKL. Trimming cost V 2 bases and J 6 bases, with 10 bases left between them. The CDR3, as DNA: TGCGCCAGCAGCCAAAACCGGGACCATGAAAAACTGTTTTTT. Encoded protein: CASSQNRDHEKLFF.

The V call is TRBV18, the J call TRBJ2-2, with 7 positions matching TRBD1. The ends lost 4 bases at V and 1 base at J; junction bases unmatched: 3. The germline V gene has CDR1 KGHSH and CDR2 LQKENI. This CDR3 is built from 15 residues. The CDR3 DNA sequence: TGTGCCAGCTCACGGACAGGAGAGAACACCGGGGAGCTGTTTTTT. Translating gives CASSRTGENTGELFF. The full variable domain, in which reference TRBV18 and TRBJ2-2 provide the parts outside the CDR3, is NAGVMQNPRHLVRRRGQEARLRCSPMKGHSHVYWYRQLPEEGLKFMVYLQKENIIDESGMPKERFSAEFPKEGPSILRIQQVVRGDSAAYFCASSRTGENTGELFFGEGSRLTVL.

This clone has only one observation. The V gene is TRBV4-1, the J gene TRBJ2-3, with D possibly TRBD1 on 5 matching bases. The CDR3 is 17 amino acids. Trimming shortened V by 4 bases and J by 2 bases, and 19 bases separated the two germline ends. CDR1 and CDR2 (germline): MGHRA, YSYEKL. The CDR3 DNA is TGCGCCAGCAGCCCCCGAACGGCAGGGCAACCCACAGATACGCAGTATTTT. It encodes CASSPRTAGQPTDTQYF.

The rearrangement joins TRBV2 to TRBJ2-5; D is ambiguous. From germline, CDR1 is SNHLY and CDR2 FYNNEI. Trimming pared 7 bases from V and 4 bases from J, leaving 13 bases between. The CDR3 totals 13 residues. CDR3 in amino acids: CASIQRPAETQYF. The DNA for the CDR3 is TGTGCCAGCATCCAGCGCCCAGCAGAGACCCAGTACTTC.

The chain is built from TRBV11-2 and TRBJ2-7; 7 positions match TRBD2. Trimming cost V 4 bases and J 1 base; bases outside gene matches: 10. This CDR3 region has 16 residues. Germline V CDR1 and CDR2: SGHAT, FQNNGV. The CDR3 reads CASSSGRLADSYEQYF. DNA for the CDR3: TGTGCCAGCAGCTCGGGGAGGCTAGCGGATTCCTACGAGCAGTACTTC. Filled out from reference TRBV11-2 and TRBJ2-7, the complete variable domain reads EAGVAQSPRYKIIEKRQSVAFWCNPISGHATLYWYQQILGQGPKLLIQFQNNGVVDDSQLPKDRFSAERLKGVDSTLKIQPAKLEDSAVYLCASSSGRLADSYEQYFGPGTRLTVT.

As for this clone: One junction end does not reproduce the germline sequence, and a read error may be involved. This chain uses TRBV7-7 with TRBJ1-6; 9 bases align to TRBD1. Germline V gene sequence: CDR1 SSHAT, CDR2 FNYEAQ (reference sequence). CDR3 size: 14 residues. CDR3 region: CASSDRGDNSPLHF. The CDR3 nucleotides are TGTGCTAGCAGTGACAGGGGGGATAATTCACCCCTCCACTTT.

This CDR3 is CATSRGGGVAVEQYF. The DNA for the CDR3 is TGTGCCACCAGCAGGGGTGGGGGGGTTGCCGTCGAGCAGTACTTC. The chain joins TRBV15 to TRBJ2-7, with TRBD2 matching 7 bases. CDR3 length: 15 residues. Trimming took 3 bases from V and 6 from J; bases not matched to a gene: 11. The germline V gene encodes CDR1 LNHNV and CDR2 YYDKDF (reference sequence).

The V call is TRBV2, the J call TRBJ2-3; maybe TRBD2 (5 bases). The CDR3 sequence is 15 residues long. Trimming stripped 6 bases from V and 1 base from J, with 14 bases between. The germline gives CDR1 SNHLY, CDR2 FYNNEI. Written as DNA, the CDR3 is TGTGCCAGCAGGATGAGGTCCGGGGGCACAGATACGCAGTATTTT. This sequence encodes CASRMRSGGTDTQYF.